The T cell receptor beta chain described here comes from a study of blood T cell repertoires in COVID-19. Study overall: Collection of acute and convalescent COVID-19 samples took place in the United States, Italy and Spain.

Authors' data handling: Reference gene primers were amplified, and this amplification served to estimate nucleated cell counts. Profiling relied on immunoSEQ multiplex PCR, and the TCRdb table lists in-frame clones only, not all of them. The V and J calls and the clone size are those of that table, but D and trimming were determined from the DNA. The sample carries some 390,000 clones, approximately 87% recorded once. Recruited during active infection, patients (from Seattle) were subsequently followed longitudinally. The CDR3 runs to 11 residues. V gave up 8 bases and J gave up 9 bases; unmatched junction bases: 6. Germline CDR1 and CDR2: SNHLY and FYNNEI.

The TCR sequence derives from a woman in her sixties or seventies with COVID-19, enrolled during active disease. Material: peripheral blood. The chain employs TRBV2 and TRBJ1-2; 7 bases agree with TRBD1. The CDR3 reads CASGDSFRYTF. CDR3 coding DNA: TGTGCCAGCGGGGACAGTTTCCGCTACACCTTC.